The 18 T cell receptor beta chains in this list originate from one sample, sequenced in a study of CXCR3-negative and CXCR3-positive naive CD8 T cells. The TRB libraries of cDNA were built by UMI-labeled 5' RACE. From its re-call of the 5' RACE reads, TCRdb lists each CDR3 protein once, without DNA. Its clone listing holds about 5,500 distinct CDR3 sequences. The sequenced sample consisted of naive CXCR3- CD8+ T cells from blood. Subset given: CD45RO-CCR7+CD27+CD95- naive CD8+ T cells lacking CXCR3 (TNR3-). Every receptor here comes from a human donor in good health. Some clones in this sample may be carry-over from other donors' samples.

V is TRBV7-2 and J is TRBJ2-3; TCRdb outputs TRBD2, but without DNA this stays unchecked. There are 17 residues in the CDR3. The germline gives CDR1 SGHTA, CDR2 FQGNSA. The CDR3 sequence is CASSSSGRAPYSDTQYF.

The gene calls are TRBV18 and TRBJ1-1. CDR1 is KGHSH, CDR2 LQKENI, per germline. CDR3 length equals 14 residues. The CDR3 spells CASSPPGDNTEAFF.

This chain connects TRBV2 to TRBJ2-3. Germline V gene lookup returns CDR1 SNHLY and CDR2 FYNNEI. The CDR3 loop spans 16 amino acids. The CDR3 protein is CASSDPVLMGTDTQYF.

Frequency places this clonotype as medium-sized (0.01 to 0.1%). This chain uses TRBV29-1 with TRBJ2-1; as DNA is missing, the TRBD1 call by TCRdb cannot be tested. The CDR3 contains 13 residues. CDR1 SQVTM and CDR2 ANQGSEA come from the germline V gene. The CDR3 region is CSVFGQGGNEQFF.

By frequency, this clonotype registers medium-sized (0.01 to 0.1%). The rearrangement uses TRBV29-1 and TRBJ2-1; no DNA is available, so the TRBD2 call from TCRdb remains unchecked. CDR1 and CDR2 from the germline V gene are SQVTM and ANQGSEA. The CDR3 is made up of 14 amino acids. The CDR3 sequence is CSVEPSGRGNEQFF.

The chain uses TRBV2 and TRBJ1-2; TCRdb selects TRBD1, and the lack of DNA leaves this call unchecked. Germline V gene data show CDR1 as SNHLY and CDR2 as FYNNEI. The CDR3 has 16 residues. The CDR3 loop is CASSDLETGDNYGYTF.

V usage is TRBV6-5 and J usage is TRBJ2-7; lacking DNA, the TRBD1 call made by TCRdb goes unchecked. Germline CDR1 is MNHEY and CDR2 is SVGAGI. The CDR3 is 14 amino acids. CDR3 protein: CASSYAGGWDEQYF.

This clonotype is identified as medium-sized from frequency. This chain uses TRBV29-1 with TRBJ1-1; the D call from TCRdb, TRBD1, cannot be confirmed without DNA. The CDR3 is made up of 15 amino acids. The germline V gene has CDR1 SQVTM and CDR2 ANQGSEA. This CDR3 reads CSVPPPDRANTEAFF.

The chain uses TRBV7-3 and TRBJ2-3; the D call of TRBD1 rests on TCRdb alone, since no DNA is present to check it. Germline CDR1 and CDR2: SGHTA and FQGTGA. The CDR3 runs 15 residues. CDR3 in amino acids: CASSVTGQSTDTQYF.

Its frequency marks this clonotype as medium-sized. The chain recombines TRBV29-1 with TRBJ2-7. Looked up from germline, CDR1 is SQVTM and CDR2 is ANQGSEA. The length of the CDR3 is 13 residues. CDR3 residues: CSVEEGSPYEQYF.

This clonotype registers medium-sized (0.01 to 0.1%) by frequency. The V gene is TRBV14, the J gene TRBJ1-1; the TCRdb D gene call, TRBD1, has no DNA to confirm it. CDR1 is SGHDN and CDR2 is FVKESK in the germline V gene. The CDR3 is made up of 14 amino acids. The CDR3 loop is CASSPTPEETEAFF.

The CDR3 region is CASIAPGQLNEKLFF. The gene calls are TRBV5-5 and TRBJ1-4; TCRdb calls TRBD1, which cannot be checked without DNA. CDR3 size: 15 residues. CDR1 is SGHKS and CDR2 is YYEKEE in the germline V gene (reference sequence).

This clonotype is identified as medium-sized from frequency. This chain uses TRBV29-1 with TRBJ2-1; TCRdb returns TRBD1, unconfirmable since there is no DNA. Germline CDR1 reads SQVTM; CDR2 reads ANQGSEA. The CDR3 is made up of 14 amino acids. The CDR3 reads CSALGQGARNEQFF.

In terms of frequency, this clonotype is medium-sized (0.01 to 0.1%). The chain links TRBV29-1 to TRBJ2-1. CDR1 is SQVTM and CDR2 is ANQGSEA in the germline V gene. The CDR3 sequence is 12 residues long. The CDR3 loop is CSVEADYNEQFF.

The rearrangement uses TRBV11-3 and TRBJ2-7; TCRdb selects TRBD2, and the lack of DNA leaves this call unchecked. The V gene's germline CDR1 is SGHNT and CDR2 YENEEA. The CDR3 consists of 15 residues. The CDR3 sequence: CASSEFSGGFGEQYF. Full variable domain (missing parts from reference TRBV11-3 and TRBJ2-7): EAGVVQSPRYKIIEKKQPVAFWCNPISGHNTLYWYLQNLGQGPELLIRYENEEAVDDSQLPKDRFSAERLKGVDSTLKIQPAELGDSAVYLCASSEFSGGFGEQYFGPGTRLTVT.

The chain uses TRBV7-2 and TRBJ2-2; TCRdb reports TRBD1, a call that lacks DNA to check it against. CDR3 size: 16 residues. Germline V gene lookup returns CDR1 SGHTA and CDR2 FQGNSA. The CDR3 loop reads CASSLEVRDNTGELFF.

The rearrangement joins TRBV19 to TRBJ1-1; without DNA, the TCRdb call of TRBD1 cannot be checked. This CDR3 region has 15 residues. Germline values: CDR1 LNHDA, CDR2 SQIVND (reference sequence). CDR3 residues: CASSILDREIGEAFF.

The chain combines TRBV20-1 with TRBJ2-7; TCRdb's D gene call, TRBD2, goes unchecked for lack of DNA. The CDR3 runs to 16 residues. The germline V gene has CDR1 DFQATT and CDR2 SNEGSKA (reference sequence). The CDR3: CSARPSGPGTSYEQYF.